These T cell receptor beta chains were read from a single sample in a study of shared clonotypes between healthy human individuals. This table comes from immunoSEQ multiplex PCR, and its TCRdb copy is limited to in-frame clones, with some not included. The profile shows around 2.1 million clones, around 93% of them singletons. The sample was naive CD8+ T cells from PBMCs. These receptors were taken from a man aged 18-30 years in good health. Some clones in this sample may be carry-over from other donors' samples. The conserved cysteine and the conserved F or W are not part of the CDR3 here.

cdr3_length v_call cdr3_aa
12 TRBV6-6 ASGWDRANSPLH
12 TRBV27 ASRTGTVNEKLF
16 TRBV7-3 ASSHRTSGRARTDTQY
12 TRBV5-6 ASSWGTGVSPLH
9 TRBV7-9 ASSHGNGYT
11 TRBV6-5 ASSYSEGVRAF
15 TRBV2 ASSDWAGGGTYNEQF
13 TRBV29-1 SGGLAGEFTDTQY
14 TRBV11-2 ASSKGTGATNEKLF
10 TRBV30 AWSVTGTEAF
14 TRBV27 ASSHLWPSDPSQQY
13 TRBV11-1 ASSLAVPGGHEQY
13 TRBV28 ASSLRWEGYNEQF
15 TRBV9 ASSVGSRTHSSYEQY
14 TRBV4-2 ASSQERLADTDTQY
13 TRBV7-9 ASRAGTLGRETQY
16 TRBV2 ASLWGRGGLAEQNEQY
13 TRBV7-9 ASSPRQGHYNEQF
12 TRBV5-8 ASSSLARDREQY
10 TRBV27 ASSGGEYEQY
15 TRBV4-3 ASSQNPIDREIYEQY
13 TRBV9 ASSAGLVNTGELF
11 TRBV28 ASSFDGRTGYT
12 TRBV9 ASSPSGLGETQY
12 TRBV29-1 SVEEGGRSYEQY
11 TRBV7-3 ASSAGVGEKLF
15 TRBV7-9 ASSLTAGKGFAGELF
14 TRBV27 ASSPERAGPSDEQF
14 TRBV27 ASSLITTSGADTQY
13 TRBV4-1 ASSHEGQSYEKLF
11 TRBV14 ASSQDGPYEQY
16 TRBV7-8 ASSLGLAGSPRHNEQF
13 TRBV11-2 ASSPGTGSGDEQF
9 TRBV14 ASSQFIEQY
12 TRBV27 ASIPFDGYTEAF
14 TRBV5-4 ASYRVTASTSYEQY